This T cell receptor beta chain was profiled in a study of T cells after yellow fever vaccination. The J segment lost 7 bases and the V segment lost 2 bases, leaving 8 bases of the junction unmatched. CDR1 and CDR2 (germline): KGHSH, LQKENI. The CDR3 totals 16 residues. Regarding the study as a whole: The presence of abundant clonotypes contaminating from the bulk population was possible in FACS-sorted repertoires. Just a small share of clonotypes turned up in the CD4 compartment as well as the CD8 compartment. Reappearance after the booster was observed for most primary-vaccination clones (roughly 97% CD4, about 91% CD8).

This clonotype has more than one count but fewer than ten. Its antigen remains unknown. Synthesis of TCR cDNA relied on 5'RACE template switching, which attached a universal primer site and UMIs. Each CDR3 protein is one row after TCRdb ran MiXCR on the 5' RACE reads. Here the sample spans a few hundred thousand distinct CDR3 sequences, roughly 3.9% being singletons. This TCR came from a young man who received the YFV17D yellow fever vaccine. The sample here was PBMCs, taken 5 days after the yellow fever booster vaccination. V gene TRBV18 combines with J gene TRBJ1-6; TRBD1 aligns across 7 bases. The CDR3 DNA follows: TGTGCCAGCTCACCAAGGGAGACAGGGCGGAATTCACCCCTCCACTTT. Amino acids: CASSPRETGRNSPLHF.